Below are 29 T cell receptor beta chains sequenced from a single sample in a study of blood T cell repertoires in COVID-19. Here immunoSEQ multiplex PCR was the method, and the copy in TCRdb shows in-frame clones only, minus some. The sample includes 100,000 to 150,000 clones, just over 85% of them seen just once. Sequenced sample: peripheral blood. These receptors all come from a woman in her fifties or sixties with active or convalescent COVID-19.

The CDR3 DNA reads TGTGCCAGCAGTGACGGGGGGACCCAGCATTTT. This translates into CASSDGGTQHF. The chain joins TRBV28 to TRBJ1-5, with D possibly matching TRBD1 (5 bases). The CDR3 consists of 11 residues. Trimming took 5 bases from V and 11 from J, leaving 10 bases between them. Germline V gene data show CDR1 as MDHEN and CDR2 as SYDVKM.

The rearrangement joins TRBV6-1 to TRBJ2-7; 9 nucleotides align to TRBD1. V trimming: 1 base; J trimming: 5 bases; junction bases outside the gene matches: 6. Germline loops: CDR1 MNHNS, CDR2 SASEGT. This CDR3 spans 15 amino acids. The CDR3 nucleotides read TGTGCCAGCAGTGAAGTCGGGACAGGGTTCAACGAGCAGTACTTC. Translated: CASSEVGTGFNEQYF.

The gene calls are TRBV29-1 and TRBJ2-7; 8 positions agree with TRBD2. J lost 5 bases, V lost 7 bases, and 10 bases had no gene match. Germline lookup yields CDR1 SQVTM and CDR2 ANQGSEA. The CDR3 consists of 13 residues. This CDR3 is CSAGTSWGHEQYF. The DNA for the CDR3 is TGCAGCGCTGGGACTAGTTGGGGCCACGAGCAGTACTTC.

This clone came up a few times. The chain links TRBV9 to TRBJ2-5; no firm D call. Germline V lookup: CDR1 SGDLS, CDR2 YYNGEE. The CDR3 loop spans 13 amino acids. Trimming cost V 0 bases and J 3 bases, with 6 bases left between them. The CDR3 DNA is TGTGCCAGCAGCGTAGGGCAGAAAGAGACCCAGTACTTC. It yields the protein CASSVGQKETQYF.

In this sample, this clone turned up a few times. The chain carries TRBV14 and TRBJ1-5; 10 bases agree with TRBD1. Trimming at V came to 5 bases and at J to 6 bases, leaving 10 bases not matched to a gene. Germline CDR1 SGHDN, CDR2 FVKESK. The CDR3 extends over 16 amino acids. This chain's CDR3 is CASSDRRDRGFQPQHF. The CDR3, as DNA: TGTGCCAGCAGCGACCGCCGGGACAGGGGATTTCAGCCCCAGCATTTT. Complete variable domain (other parts from reference TRBV14 and TRBJ1-5): EAGVTQFPSHSVIEKGQTVTLRCDPISGHDNLYWYRRVMGKEIKFLLHFVKESKQDESGMPNNRFLAERTGGTYSTLKVQPAELEDSGVYFCASSDRRDRGFQPQHFGDGTRLSIL.

This clone is a singleton in its sample. The CDR3 DNA follows: TGTGCCAGCAGTCGACTAGCGGAGTCCTACGAGCAGTACTTC. Translated: CASSRLAESYEQYF. The chain carries TRBV5-6 and TRBJ2-7, with TRBD2 matching 9 bases. The CDR3 spans 14 residues. V lost 5 bases and J lost 1; bases outside the gene matches: 4. In germline, CDR1 is SGHDT, CDR2 YYEEEE.

Here the CDR3 DNA reads TGTGCCACCAGTGGATCAGGACAGGGGAGAGATACGCAGTATTTT. Translation: CATSGSGQGRDTQYF. The chain combines TRBV24-1 with TRBJ2-3; 9 bases fit TRBD1. J was trimmed by 5 bases and V by 5 bases; bases with no gene match: 7. The CDR3 has 15 amino acids. The germline V gene encodes CDR1 KGHDR and CDR2 SFDVKD.

The rearrangement uses TRBV18 and TRBJ2-5; D perhaps matches TRBD1 (6 bases). The CDR3 has 13 amino acids. CDR1 is KGHSH and CDR2 is LQKENI in the germline V gene. The germline V and J ends were trimmed by 2 bases and 5 bases, with 9 bases remaining between them. CDR3 DNA: TGTGCCAGCTCACCAGGGGGCGGCGAGACCCAGTACTTC. Protein: CASSPGGGETQYF.

The chain links TRBV4-2 to TRBJ2-3, with 11 bases matching TRBD2. V shed 2 bases, J shed 2 bases, and the junction held 6 bases outside the gene matches. Germline CDR1 and CDR2: LGHNA and YNFKEQ. The CDR3 contains 17 residues. The CDR3 DNA follows: TGTGCCAGCAGCCAACACCTGGGACTAGCGGACACAGATACGCAGTATTTT. This translates into CASSQHLGLADTDTQYF.

V gene TRBV10-3 combines with J gene TRBJ2-5, with TRBD1 as a possible D gene (6 bases). CDR3 size: 14 residues. V was pared by 11 bases and J by 4 bases, with 20 bases between. Per germline, CDR1 ENHRY and CDR2 SYGVKD. The CDR3 loop is CAVMTAGDVETQYF. For the CDR3, the DNA is TGTGCCGTTATGACGGCAGGGGACGTAGAGACCCAGTACTTC.

The chain employs TRBV6-2 or TRBV6-3 and TRBJ1-2, with 9 bases identical to TRBD1. J gave up 4 bases and V 5 bases, and 5 bases lay outside the gene matches. Germline CDR1 and CDR2: MNHEY and SVGEGT. The CDR3 is 14 amino acids. The CDR3 region is CASSRDRVGYGYTF. CDR3 DNA: TGTGCCAGCAGTCGGGACAGGGTAGGCTATGGCTACACCTTC.

The chain has TRBV6-5 and TRBJ2-1; a weak D match, TRBD2 (6 bases). Germline CDR1 MNHEY, CDR2 SVGAGI. V dropped 6 bases and J dropped 4 bases, with 10 bases sitting between them. The CDR3 consists of 13 residues. CDR3 region: CASRGLDYNEQFF. As DNA, the CDR3 is TGTGCCAGCAGGGGACTCGATTACAATGAGCAGTTCTTC.

The chain combines TRBV28 with TRBJ1-2; D is undetermined. The ends were cut back, 2 bases at V and 8 bases at J, with 9 bases in the middle. The CDR3 consists of 12 residues. Germline CDR1 reads MDHEN; CDR2 reads SYDVKM. Here the CDR3 reads CASSLRRWGYTF. The CDR3 nucleotides are TGTGCCAGCAGTTTAAGGAGGTGGGGCTACACCTTC.

The chain combines TRBV21-1 with TRBJ2-7; the table names TRBD1, a call not compared with the DNA. TRBV21-1 is assigned pseudogene status. This CDR3 has 12 amino acids. CDR3 sequence (DNA): TGTGCCAGCGGAGGACAGTCCTACGAGCAGTACTTC. It codes for CASGGQSYEQYF.

CDR3 DNA sequence: TGTGCCAGCAGTTTGACCTTCCCCCCCGCGACTAGCGGGAGGTTAAATGAGCAGTTCTTC. Protein sequence: CASSLTFPPATSGRLNEQFF. This chain uses TRBV28 with TRBJ2-1, with TRBD2 identical over 13 bases. Germline trimming cut 3 bases from V and 7 bases from J; bases unmatched to any gene: 18. CDR3 length: 20 amino acids. Looked up from germline, CDR1 is MDHEN and CDR2 is SYDVKM. Complete variable domain (other parts from reference TRBV28 and TRBJ2-1): DVKVTQSSRYLVKRTGEKVFLECVQDMDHENMFWYRQDPGLGLRLIYFSYDVKMKEKGDIPEGYSVSREKKERFSLILESASTNQTSMYLCASSLTFPPATSGRLNEQFFGPGTRLTVL.

In this sample, this clone turned up once. This rearrangement joins TRBV6-2 or TRBV6-3 to TRBJ1-5; 8 positions match TRBD1. There are 16 residues in the CDR3. CDR1 and CDR2 (germline): MNHEY, SVGEGT. The trim removed 2 bases at V and 4 bases at J, leaving 7 bases unmatched. In DNA form, the CDR3 reads TGTGCCAGCAGTTACCCCCAGGGGGCGAAAAATCAGCCCCAGCATTTT. This codes for CASSYPQGAKNQPQHF.

The V and J genes are TRBV6-5 and TRBJ1-2; D may be TRBD1 (5 bases). The length of the CDR3 is 15 residues. Germline lookup yields CDR1 MNHEY and CDR2 SVGAGI. Trimming left V 2 bases short and J 4 bases short, with 14 bases between. The CDR3 nucleotides are TGTGCCAGCAGTTACGGTGCAGGGCAGGGCTATGGCTACACCTTC. This gives the protein CASSYGAGQGYGYTF.

The rearrangement joins TRBV6-5 to TRBJ2-3; the D gene is possibly TRBD2 (6 bases). Trimming took 7 bases from V and 3 from J, leaving 14 bases between them. This CDR3 is 14 amino acids long. The germline CDR1 and CDR2 sequences are MNHEY and SVGAGI. CDR3 in DNA: TGTGCCAGCACCCCCGGGGGAAGTACAGATACGCAGTATTTT. Translated: CASTPGGSTDTQYF.

The chain has TRBV9 and TRBJ2-1; 10 bases agree with TRBD2. The CDR3 runs to 15 residues. V was clipped by 3 bases and J by 6 bases; unmatched bases: 6. The germline CDR1 and CDR2 sequences are SGDLS and YYNGEE. CDR3 region: CASSAGLALLNEQFF. CDR3 coding DNA: TGTGCCAGCAGCGCGGGACTAGCGTTGCTCAATGAGCAGTTCTTC.

V is TRBV6-2 or TRBV6-3 and J is TRBJ2-7; 7 bases are a match to TRBD1. This CDR3 contains 13 residues. Trimming cost V 5 bases and J 6 bases; bases outside gene matches: 7. Germline-derived CDR1 and CDR2 are MNHEY and SVGEGT. As DNA, the CDR3 is TGTGCCAGCAGTGGAACAGGGGCGGGCGAGCAGTACTTC. It is translated as CASSGTGAGEQYF.

V usage is TRBV19 and J usage is TRBJ2-7; 11 nucleotides align to TRBD1. V gave up 7 bases and J gave up 5 bases; unmatched junction bases: 7. The CDR3 totals 14 residues. Looked up from germline, CDR1 is LNHDA and CDR2 is SQIVND (reference sequence). CDR3 sequence reads: CASTPRTGGNEQYF. The DNA for the CDR3 is TGTGCCAGTACCCCCCGGACAGGGGGCAACGAGCAGTACTTC.

This clone was picked up a small number of times. The chain has TRBV19 and TRBJ1-6; the match to TRBD1 covers 7 bases. The germline V gene encodes CDR1 LNHDA and CDR2 SQIVND (reference sequence). Trimming cost V 6 bases and J 10 bases; bases outside gene matches: 9. This CDR3 has 14 residues. In DNA, the CDR3 is TGTGCCAGTAGCAATCGACAGGGCCGATCACCCCTCCACTTT. This translates into CASSNRQGRSPLHF.

This rearrangement joins TRBV27 to TRBJ2-1; no clear D. The germline V gene encodes CDR1 MNHEY and CDR2 SMNVEV (reference sequence). Trimming took 5 bases from V and 12 from J, leaving 11 bases between them. The CDR3 is 11 amino acids. CDR3 DNA: TGTGCCAGCAGTACCTCTGGAGTGCAGTTCTTC. Translation gives CASSTSGVQFF.

This CDR3 is CASSQDSGSYSYEQYF. CDR3 nucleotides: TGCGCCAGCAGCCAAGATTCGGGAAGCTACTCCTACGAGCAGTACTTC. V usage is TRBV4-3 and J usage is TRBJ2-7, with D possibly being TRBD2 (5 bases). The V and J ends lost 0 bases and 0 bases respectively, with 12 bases between them. Per germline, CDR1 LGHNA and CDR2 YSLEER. The CDR3 totals 16 residues.

V is TRBV7-2 and J is TRBJ1-2; 11 bases match TRBD1. CDR3 size: 17 residues. Per germline, CDR1 SGHTA and CDR2 FQGNSA. V trimming: 2 bases; J trimming: 4 bases; junction bases outside the gene matches: 9. CDR3 residues: CASSLPGGQGAIYGYTF. The CDR3 nucleotides are TGTGCCAGCAGCTTACCTGGAGGACAGGGGGCAATCTATGGCTACACCTTC.

V and J are TRBV11-2 and TRBJ2-2; D might be TRBD2 (6 bases). The V end lost 5 bases, the J end lost 10 bases, and 11 bases lay between the germline ends. The CDR3 loop spans 12 amino acids. The germline V gene encodes CDR1 SGHAT and CDR2 FQNNGV. CDR3 coding DNA: TGTGCCAGCAGCCCGGGACTCTTGGAGCTGTTTTTT. This encodes CASSPGLLELFF.

This chain connects TRBV6-2 or TRBV6-3 to TRBJ2-1, with TRBD2 identical over 14 bases. CDR3 length equals 20 residues. Looked up from germline, CDR1 is MNHEY and CDR2 is SVGEGT. Trimming removed 4 bases from V and 7 bases from J; junction bases left unmatched: 18. CDR3 coding DNA: TGTGCCAGCAGTTCCCCCGGGGGACTAGCGGGGGCACGGTTTTTGAATGAGCAGTTCTTC. Protein product: CASSSPGGLAGARFLNEQFF.

The J gene is TRBJ2-1, the V gene TRBV28; TRBD2 might be the D (6 bases). This CDR3 region has 13 residues. Trimming took off 5 bases at V and 7 bases at J, with 12 bases between the two ends. Germline V lookup: CDR1 MDHEN, CDR2 SYDVKM. CDR3 sequence: CASSLLATNEQFF. DNA of the CDR3: TGTGCCAGCAGTCTTCTAGCGACGAATGAGCAGTTCTTC.

V and J are TRBV3-1 (or the pseudogene TRBV3-2) and TRBJ1-1, with a tentative D call TRBD1 (6 bases). Trimming stripped 2 bases from V and 0 bases from J, with 13 bases between. Germline CDR1 LGHDT, CDR2 YNNKEL (reference sequence). The length of the CDR3 is 16 residues. The CDR3 is CASSQKIGTLNTEAFF. The CDR3 nucleotides read TGTGCCAGCAGCCAAAAAATAGGGACACTGAACACTGAAGCTTTCTTT.